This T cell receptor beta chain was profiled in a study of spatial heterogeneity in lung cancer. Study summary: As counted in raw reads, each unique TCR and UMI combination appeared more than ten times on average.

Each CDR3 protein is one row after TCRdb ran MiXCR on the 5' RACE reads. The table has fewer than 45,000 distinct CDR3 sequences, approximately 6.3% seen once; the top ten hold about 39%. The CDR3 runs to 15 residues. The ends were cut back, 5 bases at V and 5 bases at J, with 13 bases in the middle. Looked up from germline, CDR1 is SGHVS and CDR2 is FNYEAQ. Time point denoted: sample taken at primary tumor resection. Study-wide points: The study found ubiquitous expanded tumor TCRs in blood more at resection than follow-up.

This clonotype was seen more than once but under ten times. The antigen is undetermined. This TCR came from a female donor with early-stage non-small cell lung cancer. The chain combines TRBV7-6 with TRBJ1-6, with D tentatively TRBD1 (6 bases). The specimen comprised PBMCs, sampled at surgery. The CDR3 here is CASSPSGGDNSPLHF. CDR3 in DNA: TGTGCCAGCAGCCCCTCGGGGGGCGATAATTCACCCCTCCACTTT.